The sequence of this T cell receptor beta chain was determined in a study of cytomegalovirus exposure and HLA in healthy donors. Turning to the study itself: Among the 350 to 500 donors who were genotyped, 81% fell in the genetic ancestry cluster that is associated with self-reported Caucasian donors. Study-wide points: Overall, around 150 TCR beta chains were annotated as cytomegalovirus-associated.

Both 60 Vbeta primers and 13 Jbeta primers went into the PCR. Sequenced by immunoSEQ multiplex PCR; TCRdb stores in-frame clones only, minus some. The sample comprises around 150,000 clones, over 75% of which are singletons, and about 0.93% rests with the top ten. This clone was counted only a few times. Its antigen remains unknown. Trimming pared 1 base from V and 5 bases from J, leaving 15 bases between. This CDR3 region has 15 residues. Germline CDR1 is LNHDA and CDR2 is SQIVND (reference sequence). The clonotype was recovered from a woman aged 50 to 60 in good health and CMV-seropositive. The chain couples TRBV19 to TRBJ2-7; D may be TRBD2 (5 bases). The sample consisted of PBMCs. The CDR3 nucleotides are TGTGCCAGTAGTATAGGCCGGGGTCAATTCGACGAGCAGTACTTC. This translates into CASSIGRGQFDEQYF.